This passage covers 7 T cell receptor beta chains from one sample sequenced in a study of low-dose radiotherapy and immunotherapy resistance in tumors. Time point of the sample: after trial treatment. The sample's treatment: LDRT plus nivolumab, ipilimumab, low-dose cyclophosphamide and aspirin (RACIN trial). Covering alpha and beta chains, TRAV- and TRBV-specific primers were used for the first-strand cDNA. TCRs were put through approximately 20 PCR cycles of amplification with Phusion. A constant-region primer and the V-primer adapter served as the primer pair. One entry per CDR3 protein, called by TCRdb with MiXCR from the reads. The sample includes tens of thousands of distinct CDR3 sequences, over 15% of them seen just once. The sequencing used PBMCs, collected after low-dose radiotherapy plus immunotherapy. The receptors originated from a male donor with prostate cancer.

Ten or more counts support this clonotype. The chain joins TRBV6-2 or TRBV6-3 to TRBJ2-1; no firm D call. Germline assignment: CDR1 MNHEY and CDR2 SVGEGT. V was shortened by 3 bases and J by 7 bases, with 16 bases between the two germline ends. The CDR3 runs to 15 residues. CDR3 sequence reads: CASSYQDGARNEQFF. The CDR3 coding sequence is TGTGCCAGCAGTTATCAGGACGGTGCACGTAATGAGCAGTTCTTC.

A remark on this clonotype: A read error is likely here: a far larger clone is one base away. The CDR3 sequence is CASSLMGGVYNEQYF. The CDR3 DNA is TGTGCCAGTAGCCTCATGGGGGGGGTCTACAATGAGCAGTACTTC. The J gene is TRBJ2-5, the V gene TRBV19; 7 bases line up with TRBD2. Germline V CDR1 and CDR2: LNHDA, SQIVND (reference sequence). Trimming took 6 bases from V and 11 from J; bases not matched to a gene: 18. This CDR3 spans 15 amino acids.

V and J are TRBV12-5 and TRBJ2-7, with 8 bases aligning to TRBD1. This CDR3 contains 14 residues. V shed 5 bases, J shed 5 bases, and the junction held 8 bases outside the gene matches. Germline loops: CDR1 LGHNT, CDR2 FRNRAP. The CDR3 region is CASGINPGQDEQYF. In DNA form, the CDR3 reads TGTGCTAGTGGTATCAATCCGGGACAGGACGAGCAGTACTTC.

With regard to this clonotype: Since a far larger clone is one base different, this is likely a read error. The rearrangement links TRBV4-1 to TRBJ1-5; TRBD1 might be the D (6 bases). Germline assignment: CDR1 MGHRA and CDR2 YSYEKL. With 1 base removed from V and 4 bases from J, the gap between germline ends came to 11 bases. The CDR3 consists of 15 residues. This CDR3 reads CASSQGTARNQPQHF. CDR3 DNA sequence: TGCGCCAGCAGCCAAGGGACAGCTAGAAATCAGCCCCAGCATTTT.

At least ten counts were recorded for this clonotype. The chain has TRBV5-6 and TRBJ2-3; tentative D call: TRBD2 (6 bases). The CDR3 is made up of 16 amino acids. V was shortened by 0 bases and J by 4 bases, with 15 bases between the two germline ends. Per the germline V gene, CDR1 is SGHDT and CDR2 is YYEEEE. The CDR3 loop reads CASSLAEREYADTQYF. Here the CDR3 DNA reads TGTGCCAGCAGCTTGGCCGAACGGGAGTACGCAGATACGCAGTATTTT.

This rearrangement joins TRBV3-1 to TRBJ2-3, with D perhaps TRBD2 (5 bases). The germline V gene has CDR1 LGHDT and CDR2 YNNKEL (reference sequence). Trimming removed 0 bases from V and 8 bases from J, with 12 bases in between. There are 14 residues in the CDR3. CDR3 loop: CASSQDAASSTQYF. The DNA for the CDR3 is TGTGCCAGCAGCCAAGATGCGGCTAGCAGTACGCAGTATTTT.

This clonotype was counted many times. This chain links TRBV5-5 with TRBJ1-3; no definite D call. Deletions cut 4 bases from V and 2 bases from J, with 13 bases between. In germline, CDR1 is SGHKS, CDR2 YYEKEE (reference sequence). CDR3 length: 15 residues. CDR3 in amino acids: CASSRGGDTGNTIYF. The CDR3 DNA reads TGTGCCAGCAGCCGGGGAGGAGACACTGGAAACACCATATATTTT.